These T cell receptor beta chains were read from a single sample in a study of CD8+CD57+ T cells in acquired aplastic anemia. TCRdb re-called the reads through MiXCR, storing one row per CDR3 protein. Of around 250,000 distinct CDR3 sequences in the sample, around 60% were seen once. What was sequenced was sorted CD4+, CD8+, or CD8+CD57+ T cells (not recorded which) from PBMCs. The receptors come from a human donor with severe aplastic anemia or a healthy control (not recorded which). The CDR3 runs from the conserved cysteine through the conserved F or W. A D gene is named only where the DNA matches it firmly. Rows give clone size only sometimes, using once, few, many, or a class for an expanded clone.

clone size,V gene,J gene,D gene,CDR3 protein,CDR3 DNA
.,TRBV5-4,TRBJ2-1,.,CASSSPTGSTYNEQFF,TGTGCCAGCAGCTCACCGACAGGTTCTACCTACAATGAGCAGTTCTTC
many,TRBV7-8,TRBJ1-5,.,CASSHDGYQPQHF,TGTGCCAGCAGCCACGACGGATATCAGCCCCAGCATTTT
many,TRBV5-1,TRBJ1-6,.,CASGTGRGVRVPLHF,TGCGCCAGCGGAACAGGGAGGGGGGTTCGCGTACCCCTCCACTTT
.,TRBV10-3,TRBJ2-1,TRBD2,CAIRAGGGDEQFF,TGTGCCATCCGAGCGGGAGGGGGCGATGAGCAGTTCTTC
.,TRBV6-5,TRBJ1-4,TRBD1,CASSYTSTGATNEKLFF,TGTGCCAGCAGTTACACCTCGACAGGGGCAACTAATGAAAAACTGTTTTTT
many,TRBV20-1,TRBJ2-2,TRBD2,CSARRTSGDGELFF,TGCAGTGCTAGGCGGACTAGCGGGGACGGGGAGCTGTTTTTT
.,TRBV7-9,TRBJ2-7,.,CASSSLYEQCF,TGTGCCAGCAGTTCCCTCTACGAGCAGTGCTTC
many,TRBV4-3,TRBJ2-1,.,CASSQDGTGAKEQFF,TGCGCCAGCAGCCAAGATGGGACGGGGGCAAAGGAGCAGTTCTTC
.,TRBV15,TRBJ1-6,.,CATSGPRLPLHF,TGTGCCACCAGCGGACCCCGGTTACCCCTCCACTTT
.,TRBV20-1,TRBJ1-2,.,CSVWGANYGYTF,TGCAGTGTCTGGGGAGCTAACTATGGCTACACCTTC
.,TRBV2,TRBJ2-7,.,CASTEWTGSDEQYF,TGTGCCAGCACCGAATGGACGGGGAGCGACGAGCAGTACTTC
.,TRBV19,TRBJ2-3,.,CASSPLRDLNTDTQYF,TGTGCCAGTAGTCCCCTCCGGGACTTAAACACAGATACGCAGTATTTT
.,TRBV5-1,TRBJ1-1,.,CASSAGGPAMNTEAFF,TGCGCCAGCAGCGCGGGGGGGCCAGCCATGAACACTGAAGCTTTCTTT
.,TRBV12-3/TRBV12-4,TRBJ2-5,TRBD1,CASSTTTGLETQYF,TGTGCCAGCAGTACCACGACAGGGTTAGAGACCCAGTACTTC
many,TRBV20-1,TRBJ2-1,TRBD2,CSARQLAGAYNEQFF,TGCAGTGCTAGACAACTAGCGGGGGCCTACAATGAGCAGTTCTTC
few,TRBV10-3,TRBJ2-3,TRBD2,CAIMTGGATDTQYF,TGTGCCATCATGACGGGGGGGGCCACAGATACGCAGTATTTT
.,TRBV7-3,TRBJ2-7,.,CASSPGCDSLNDSFYEQYF,TGTGCCAGCAGCCCGGGATGCGACAGCCTAAACGACTCATTCTACGAGCAGTACTTC
many,TRBV6-5,TRBJ2-3,.,CASSYSTGDTQYF,TGTGCCAGCAGTTACTCGACGGGTGATACGCAGTATTTT
once,TRBV7-3,TRBJ2-7,.,CASSLTGDHEQYF,TGTGCCAGCAGCTTAACAGGGGACCACGAGCAGTACTTC
many,TRBV12-5,TRBJ2-3,.,CASGQGWRATDTQYF,TGTGCTAGTGGCCAAGGGTGGAGGGCCACAGATACGCAGTATTTT
many,TRBV12-3/TRBV12-4,TRBJ2-6,.,CASSFGTSGANVLTF,TGTGCCAGCAGTTTTGGGACATCTGGGGCCAACGTCCTGACTTTC
.,TRBV7-2,TRBJ2-5,.,CASSLPGEETQYF,TGTGCCAGCAGCCTGCCCGGGGAAGAGACCCAGTACTTC
many,TRBV4-2,TRBJ2-2,TRBD2,CASSQESSGAANTGELFF,TGTGCCAGCAGCCAAGAATCTAGCGGGGCAGCGAACACCGGGGAGCTGTTTTTT
.,TRBV6-5,TRBJ1-2,.,CASSDGPYGYTF,TGTGCCAGCAGTGACGGACCCTATGGCTACACCTTC
.,TRBV10-3,TRBJ2-2,.,CAISETGQNRNTGELFF,TGTGCCATCAGTGAGACTGGACAGAACAGAAACACCGGGGAGCTGTTTTTT
.,TRBV2,TRBJ2-7,.,CASNLDGMTYEQYF,TGTGCCAGCAACCTTGACGGTATGACCTACGAGCAGTACTTC
.,TRBV2,TRBJ1-5,.,CASTRALEYQHHHF,TGTGCCAGCACACGGGCCCTGGAGTATCAGCACCATCATTTT
many,TRBV11-3,TRBJ2-7,.,CASSRNGQSYEQYF,TGTGCCAGCAGCCGAAATGGACAGTCTTACGAGCAGTACTTC
few,TRBV19,TRBJ2-3,TRBD1,CASSDQGGTDTQYF,TGTGCCAGTTCGGACCAGGGGGGCACAGATACGCAGTATTTT
.,TRBV25-1,TRBJ2-5,.,CASSEFKGDWETQYF,TGTGCCAGCAGTGAATTTAAGGGGGACTGGGAGACCCAGTACTTC
.,TRBV9,TRBJ1-6,.,CASRLDQGYNSPLHF,TGTGCCAGCAGACTGGACCAAGGGTATAATTCACCCCTCCACTTT
many,TRBV9,TRBJ2-7,.,CASSAQPGEISSYEQYF,TGTGCCAGCAGCGCACAACCGGGGGAAATTAGCTCCTACGAGCAGTACTTC